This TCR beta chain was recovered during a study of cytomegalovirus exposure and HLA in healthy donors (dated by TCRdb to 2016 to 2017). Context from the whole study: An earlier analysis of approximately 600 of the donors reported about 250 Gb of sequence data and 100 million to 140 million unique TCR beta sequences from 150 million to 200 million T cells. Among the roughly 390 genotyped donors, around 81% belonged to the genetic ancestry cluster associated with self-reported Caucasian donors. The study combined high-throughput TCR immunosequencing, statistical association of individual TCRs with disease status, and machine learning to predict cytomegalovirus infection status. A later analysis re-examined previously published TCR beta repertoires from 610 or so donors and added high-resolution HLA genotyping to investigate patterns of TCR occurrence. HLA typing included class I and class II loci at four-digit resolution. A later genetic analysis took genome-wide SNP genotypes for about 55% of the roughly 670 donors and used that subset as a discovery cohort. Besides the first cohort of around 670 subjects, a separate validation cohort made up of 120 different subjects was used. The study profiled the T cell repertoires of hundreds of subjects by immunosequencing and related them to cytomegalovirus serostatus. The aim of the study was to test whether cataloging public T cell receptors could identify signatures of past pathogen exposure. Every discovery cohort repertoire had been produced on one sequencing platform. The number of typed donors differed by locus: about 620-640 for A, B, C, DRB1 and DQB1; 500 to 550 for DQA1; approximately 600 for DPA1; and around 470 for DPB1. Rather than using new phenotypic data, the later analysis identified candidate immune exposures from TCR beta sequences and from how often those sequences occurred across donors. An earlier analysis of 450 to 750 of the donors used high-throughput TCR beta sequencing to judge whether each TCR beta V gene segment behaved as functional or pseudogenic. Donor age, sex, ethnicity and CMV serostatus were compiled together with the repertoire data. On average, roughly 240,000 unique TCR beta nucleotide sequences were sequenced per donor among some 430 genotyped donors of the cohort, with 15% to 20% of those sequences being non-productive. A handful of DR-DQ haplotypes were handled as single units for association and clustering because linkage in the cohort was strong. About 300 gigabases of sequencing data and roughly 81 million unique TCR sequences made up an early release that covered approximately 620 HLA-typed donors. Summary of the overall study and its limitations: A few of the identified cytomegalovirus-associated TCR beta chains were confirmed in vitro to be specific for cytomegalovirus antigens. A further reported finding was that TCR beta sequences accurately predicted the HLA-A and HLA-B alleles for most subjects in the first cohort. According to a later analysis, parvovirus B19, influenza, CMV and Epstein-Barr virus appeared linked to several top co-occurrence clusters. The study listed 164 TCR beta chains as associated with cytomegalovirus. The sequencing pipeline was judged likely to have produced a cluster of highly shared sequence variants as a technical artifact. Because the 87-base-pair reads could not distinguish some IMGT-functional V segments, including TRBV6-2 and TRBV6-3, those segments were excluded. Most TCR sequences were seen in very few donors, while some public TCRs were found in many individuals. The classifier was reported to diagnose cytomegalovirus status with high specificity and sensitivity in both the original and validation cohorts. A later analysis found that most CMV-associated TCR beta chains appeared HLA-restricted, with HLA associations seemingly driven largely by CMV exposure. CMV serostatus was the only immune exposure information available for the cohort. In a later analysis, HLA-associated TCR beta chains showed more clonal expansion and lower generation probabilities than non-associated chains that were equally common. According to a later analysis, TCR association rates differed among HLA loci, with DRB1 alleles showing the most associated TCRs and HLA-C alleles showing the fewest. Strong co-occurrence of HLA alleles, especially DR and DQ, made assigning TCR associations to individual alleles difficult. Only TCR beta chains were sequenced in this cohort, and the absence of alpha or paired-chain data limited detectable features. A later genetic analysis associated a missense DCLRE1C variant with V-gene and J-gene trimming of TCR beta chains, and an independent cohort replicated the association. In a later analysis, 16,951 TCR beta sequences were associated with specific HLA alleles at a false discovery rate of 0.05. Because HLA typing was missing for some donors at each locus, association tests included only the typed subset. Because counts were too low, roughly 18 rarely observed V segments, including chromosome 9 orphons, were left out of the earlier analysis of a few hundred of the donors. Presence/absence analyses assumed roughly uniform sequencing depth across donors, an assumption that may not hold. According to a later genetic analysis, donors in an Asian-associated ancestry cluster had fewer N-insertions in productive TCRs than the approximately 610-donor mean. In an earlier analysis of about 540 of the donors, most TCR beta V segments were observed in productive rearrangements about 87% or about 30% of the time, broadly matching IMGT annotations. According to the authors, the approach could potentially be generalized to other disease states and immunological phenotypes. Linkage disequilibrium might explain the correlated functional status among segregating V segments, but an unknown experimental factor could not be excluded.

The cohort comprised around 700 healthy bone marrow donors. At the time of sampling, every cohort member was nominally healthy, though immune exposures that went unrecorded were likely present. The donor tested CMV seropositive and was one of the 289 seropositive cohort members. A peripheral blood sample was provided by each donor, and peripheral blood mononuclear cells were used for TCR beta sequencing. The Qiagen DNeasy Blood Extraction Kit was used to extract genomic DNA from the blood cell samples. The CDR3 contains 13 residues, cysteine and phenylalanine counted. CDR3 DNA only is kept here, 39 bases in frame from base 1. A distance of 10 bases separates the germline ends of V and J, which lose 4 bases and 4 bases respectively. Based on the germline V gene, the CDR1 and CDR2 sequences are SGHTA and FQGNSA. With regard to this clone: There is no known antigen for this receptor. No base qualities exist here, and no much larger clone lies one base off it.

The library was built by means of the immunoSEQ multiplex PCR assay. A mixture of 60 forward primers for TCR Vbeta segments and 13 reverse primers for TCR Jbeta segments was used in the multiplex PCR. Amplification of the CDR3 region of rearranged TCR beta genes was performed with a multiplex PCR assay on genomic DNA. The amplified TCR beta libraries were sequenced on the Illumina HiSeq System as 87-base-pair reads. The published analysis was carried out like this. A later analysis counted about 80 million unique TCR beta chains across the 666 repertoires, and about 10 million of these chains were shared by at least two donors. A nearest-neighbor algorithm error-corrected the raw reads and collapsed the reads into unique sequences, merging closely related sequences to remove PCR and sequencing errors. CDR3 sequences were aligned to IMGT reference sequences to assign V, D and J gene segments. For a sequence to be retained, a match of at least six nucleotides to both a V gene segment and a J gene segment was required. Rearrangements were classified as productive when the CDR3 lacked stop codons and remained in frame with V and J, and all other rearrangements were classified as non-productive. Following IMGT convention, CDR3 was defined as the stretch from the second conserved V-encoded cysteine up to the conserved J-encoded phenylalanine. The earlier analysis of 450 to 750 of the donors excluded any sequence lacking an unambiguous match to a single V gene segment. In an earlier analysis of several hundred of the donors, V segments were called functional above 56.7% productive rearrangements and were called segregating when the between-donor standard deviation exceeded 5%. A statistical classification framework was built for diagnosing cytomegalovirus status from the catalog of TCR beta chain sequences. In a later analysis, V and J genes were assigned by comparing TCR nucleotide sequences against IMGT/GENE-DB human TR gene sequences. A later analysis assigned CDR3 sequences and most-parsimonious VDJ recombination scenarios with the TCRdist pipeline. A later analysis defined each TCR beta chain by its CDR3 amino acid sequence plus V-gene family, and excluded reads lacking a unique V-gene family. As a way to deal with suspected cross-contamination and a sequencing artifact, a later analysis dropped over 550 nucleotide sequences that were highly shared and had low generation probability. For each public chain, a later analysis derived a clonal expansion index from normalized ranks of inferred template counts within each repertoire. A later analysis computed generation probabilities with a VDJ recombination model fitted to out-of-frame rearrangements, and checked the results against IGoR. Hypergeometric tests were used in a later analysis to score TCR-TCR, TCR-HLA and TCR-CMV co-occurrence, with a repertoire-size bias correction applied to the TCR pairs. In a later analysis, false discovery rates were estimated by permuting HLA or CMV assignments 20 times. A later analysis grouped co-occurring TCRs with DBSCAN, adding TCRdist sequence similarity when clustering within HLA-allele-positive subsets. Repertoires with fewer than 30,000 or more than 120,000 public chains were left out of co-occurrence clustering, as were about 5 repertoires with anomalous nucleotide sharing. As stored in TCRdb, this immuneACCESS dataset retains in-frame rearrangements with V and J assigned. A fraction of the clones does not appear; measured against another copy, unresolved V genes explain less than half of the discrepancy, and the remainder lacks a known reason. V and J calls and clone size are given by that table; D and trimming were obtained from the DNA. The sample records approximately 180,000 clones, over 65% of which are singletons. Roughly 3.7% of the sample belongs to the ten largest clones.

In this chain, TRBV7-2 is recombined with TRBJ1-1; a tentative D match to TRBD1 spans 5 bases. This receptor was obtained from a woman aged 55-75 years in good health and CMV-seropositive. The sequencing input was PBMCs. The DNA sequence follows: TGTGCCAGCAGCTCAGGGTTATCCACTGAAGCTTTCTTT. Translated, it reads CASSSGLSTEAFF.